What follows are 8 T cell receptor beta chains derived from one specimen sequenced in a study of control samples from healthy donors and cancer patients. Using immunoSEQ multiplex PCR, the repertoire was profiled, and TCRdb retains in-frame clones only, with some absent. Found here are about 92,000 clones, roughly 82% of them singletons; the top ten hold over 7.5%. Sequencing was performed on blood. These receptors originate from a woman aged 55 to 70 in good health.

The chain uses TRBV7-9 and TRBJ1-4, with D perhaps matching TRBD1 (6 bases). The length of the CDR3 is 15 residues. Germline V gene lookup returns CDR1 SEHNR and CDR2 FQNEAQ (reference sequence). Between the trimmed V and J ends, which lost 5 bases and 6 bases, there was a span of 16 bases. The DNA for the CDR3 is TGTGCCAGCAGCCCCACGGGGGCTGAAGATGAAAAACTGTTTTTT. Residues: CASSPTGAEDEKLFF.

The V call is TRBV6-1, the J call TRBJ1-5; no clear D gene. V was cut by 1 base and J by 6 bases, with 13 bases left in between. The CDR3 contains 15 residues. Germline loops: CDR1 MNHNS, CDR2 SASEGT. The CDR3 DNA reads as TGTGCCAGCAGTGAAGGAGTAGTTGGAGGTCAGCCCCAGCATTTT. Its translation: CASSEGVVGGQPQHF.

This clone occurred a few times. This chain connects TRBV10-3 to TRBJ1-1; unclear D gene. CDR1 and CDR2 (germline): ENHRY, SYGVKD. V was pared by 6 bases and J by 1 base, with 12 bases between. CDR3 length: 14 amino acids. The CDR3 nucleotides are TGTGCCATCAGCCGGGCGGTGGAGAACACTGAAGCTTTCTTT. It specifies CAISRAVENTEAFF.

This chain uses TRBV18 with TRBJ1-2, with 10 bases identical to TRBD1. The CDR3 totals 18 residues. Germline CDR1 KGHSH, CDR2 LQKENI. V shed 5 bases and J 2 bases; nucleotides not matched to a gene: 14. CDR3 sequence: CASSSLGTGATKNYGYTF. The CDR3 DNA sequence: TGTGCCAGCTCATCTCTCGGGACAGGGGCCACTAAGAACTATGGCTACACCTTC.

The V call is TRBV28, the J call TRBJ1-1, with a tentative D call TRBD1 (5 bases). Trimming left V 3 bases short and J 1 base short, with 6 bases between. Per germline, CDR1 MDHEN and CDR2 SYDVKM. This CDR3 spans 13 amino acids. CDR3 DNA: TGTGCCAGCAGTTTTGGGACGAACACTGAAGCTTTCTTT. It specifies CASSFGTNTEAFF.

The chain is built from TRBV4-1 and TRBJ2-1; D possibly corresponds to TRBD1 (6 bases). The V gene's germline CDR1 is MGHRA and CDR2 YSYEKL. This CDR3 comprises 17 residues. With 0 bases removed from V and 1 base from J, the gap between germline ends came to 13 bases. The CDR3 coding sequence is TGCGCCAGCAGCCAAGAAGGGCAGGGGAGTTCCTACAATGAGCAGTTCTTC. This encodes CASSQEGQGSSYNEQFF.

The chain employs TRBV6-2 or TRBV6-3 and TRBJ1-1; a possible D gene is TRBD1 (5 bases). This CDR3 has 11 amino acids. Per the germline V gene, CDR1 is MNHEY and CDR2 is SVGEGT. Trimming stripped 4 bases from V and 7 bases from J, with 7 bases between. CDR3 protein: CASSWGFEAFF. For the CDR3, the DNA is TGTGCCAGCAGTTGGGGGTTTGAAGCTTTCTTT.

The chain has TRBV6-5 and TRBJ2-2; D call uncertain. The CDR3 extends over 14 amino acids. Germline V gene lookup returns CDR1 MNHEY and CDR2 SVGAGI. Deletions cut 6 bases from V and 2 bases from J, with 10 bases between. The CDR3 DNA sequence: TGTGCCAGCAGCTACGGGCTTAACACCGGGGAGCTGTTTTTT. This translates into CASSYGLNTGELFF.